This TCR beta chain stems from a study of blood T cell repertoires in COVID-19. About the study: Samples came from the United States, Italy and Spain, spanning acute and convalescent COVID-19.

This clone was found once. The CDR3 is made up of 16 amino acids. The protocol was immunoSEQ multiplex PCR, while the TCRdb copy is restricted to in-frame clones and leaves out a portion. This sample has 140,000 to 150,000 clones, with around four fifths found just once. This TCR was recovered from a woman aged 45-65 years who had recovered from COVID-19. Specimen: PBMCs or T cells enriched from blood (not recorded which). The chain recombines TRBV21-1 with TRBJ1-4. TRBV21-1 constitutes a pseudogene. DNA for the CDR3: TGTGCCAGCAGCACCATGGACTCTGCAACTAATGAAAAACTGTTTTTT. It translates to CASSTMDSATNEKLFF.